The present TCR beta chain was sequenced within a study of cytomegalovirus exposure and HLA in healthy donors. Study results and limitations: For most TCR beta V segments, an earlier analysis put the productive rate at about 87% or about 30% of the time. Fewer N-insertions (relative to the approximately 670-donor mean) were reportedly seen in an Asian-associated ancestry cluster in a later analysis. The authors enumerated roughly 180 TCR beta chains as linked to cytomegalovirus.

The primer mix had 60 Vbeta and 13 Jbeta primers. The repertoire was sequenced with immunoSEQ multiplex PCR; TCRdb's copy has only in-frame clones and lacks some. The sample holds fewer than 100,000 clones, around 80% seen once. Details on this clone: No antigen is known for it.

V lost 5 bases, J lost 5 bases, and 15 bases lay in between. This CDR3 is built from 14 residues. Germline V gene lookup returns CDR1 SGHTA and CDR2 FQGNSA. Input material: PBMCs. The TCR comes from a male donor in good health and CMV-seropositive. The chain carries TRBV7-2 and TRBJ2-5, with D possibly matching TRBD2 (6 bases). CDR3 nucleotides: TGTGCCAGCAGCCGATCACGGGCGGGGGAGACCCAGTACTTC. Protein product: CASSRSRAGETQYF.